The 16 T cell receptor beta chains below were found in one sample sequenced in a study of identical twins. TCRdb called the 5' RACE reads again in MiXCR, with one record for every CDR3 protein. The top ten hold about 1.5% of the sample, which has some 900,000 distinct CDR3 sequences, approximately 13% seen once. This sample was also put to use in a study of yellow fever vaccine responses in identical twins.

Source material: PBMCs. Receptor source: a woman aged 18 to 35 in good health.

This clonotype has a count of ten or more. The rearrangement joins TRBV12-3 or TRBV12-4 to TRBJ2-1; the D gene is possibly TRBD1 (6 bases). Trimming left V 2 bases short and J 3 bases short, with 11 bases between. The CDR3 spans 15 residues. The CDR3 DNA follows: TGTGCCAGCAGTTTACGAGGGGGATTCTACAATGAGCAGTTCTTC. Its translation is CASSLRGGFYNEQFF.

This clonotype was picked up many times. One end of the junction does not line up with germline, which may come from a read error. The chain combines TRBV5-1 with TRBJ2-5; D is possibly TRBD1 or TRBD2 (6 bases each). The CDR3 is 14 residues long. CDR1 and CDR2 (germline): SGHRS, YFSETQ. The CDR3 sequence is CASSLGAGQETQYF. In DNA form, the CDR3 reads TGTGCCAGCAGCTTGGGGGCGGGGCAAGAGACCCAGTACTTC.

This chain uses TRBV7-3 with TRBJ2-3, with 7 bases matching TRBD1. The CDR3 has 18 amino acids. CDR1 and CDR2 from the germline V gene are SGHTA and FQGTGA. V gave up 1 base and J gave up 2 bases; unmatched junction bases: 12. As DNA, the CDR3 is TGTGCCAGCAGCTTAAACCCCTACAGGACAGGAGACACAGATACGCAGTATTTT. Its translation is CASSLNPYRTGDTDTQYF.

The sample holds a few counts of this clonotype. The chain couples TRBV29-1 to TRBJ2-3; 8 nucleotides match TRBD1. The CDR3 covers 13 residues. V lost 7 bases, J lost 2 bases, and 5 bases stayed unmatched. Looked up from germline, CDR1 is SQVTM and CDR2 is ANQGSEA. Here the CDR3 reads CSARTGNTDTQYF. The DNA of the CDR3 is TGCAGCGCAAGGACAGGGAACACAGATACGCAGTATTTT.

This clonotype has more than one count but fewer than ten. The rearrangement uses TRBV12-3 or TRBV12-4 and TRBJ1-1, with TRBD1 matching 7 bases. The CDR3 is made up of 15 amino acids. J gave up 1 base and V 7 bases, and 9 bases lay outside the gene matches. The CDR3 bases are TGTGCCAGCAACCCGACAGGGCTAGGGAACACTGAAGCTTTCTTT. Encoded protein: CASNPTGLGNTEAFF.

The sample holds a few counts of this clonotype. This sequence joins TRBV19 and TRBJ2-3; D is unresolved. Germline V gives CDR1 LNHDA, CDR2 SQIVND (reference sequence). The germline V and J ends were trimmed by 5 bases and 1 base, with 10 bases remaining between them. This CDR3 is 14 amino acids long. This chain's CDR3 is CASSWGIGTDTQYF. The CDR3 DNA reads as TGTGCCAGTAGTTGGGGTATCGGCACAGATACGCAGTATTTT.

This clonotype was found a few times. This chain links TRBV5-1 with TRBJ2-3; D call uncertain. Germline values: CDR1 SGHRS, CDR2 YFSETQ. The germline V and J ends were trimmed by 5 bases and 2 bases, with 12 bases remaining between them. This CDR3 contains 14 residues. CDR3 in amino acids: CASSKRSDTDTQYF. The CDR3 DNA follows: TGCGCCAGCAGTAAAAGGTCCGACACAGATACGCAGTATTTT.

At least ten counts were recorded for this clonotype. The gene calls are TRBV24-1 and TRBJ2-3; possibly TRBD2 for D (5 bases). This CDR3 is 15 amino acids long. V lost 5 bases and J 2 bases, leaving 13 bases between the germline ends. Germline CDR1 KGHDR, CDR2 SFDVKD. CDR3 nucleotides: TGTGCCACCAGTGTTGGCGGACTGTACACAGATACGCAGTATTTT. It is translated as CATSVGGLYTDTQYF.

The chain joins TRBV20-1 to TRBJ2-5; 12 nucleotides line up with TRBD2. Germline trimming cut 6 bases from V and 3 bases from J; bases unmatched to any gene: 8. CDR3 length: 15 residues. Germline V gene data show CDR1 as DFQATT and CDR2 as SNEGSKA (reference sequence). The CDR3 loop reads CSAQRLAGGKETQYF. CDR3 DNA sequence: TGCAGTGCCCAACGGCTAGCGGGAGGGAAAGAGACCCAGTACTTC.

This clonotype has just a few counts. The chain links TRBV7-8 to TRBJ2-1; TRBD2 matches 15 bases. Looked up from germline, CDR1 is SGHVS and CDR2 is FQNEAQ. The V segment lost 5 bases and the J segment 8 bases; nucleotides outside the gene matches: 7. There are 16 residues in the CDR3. Written as DNA, the CDR3 is TGTGCCAGCAGCCACGGACTAGCGGGAGGGTCCCATGAGCAGTTCTTC. Translation gives CASSHGLAGGSHEQFF.

The rearrangement uses TRBV5-1 and TRBJ2-7, with TRBD2 identical over 10 bases. Germline assignment: CDR1 SGHRS and CDR2 YFSETQ. J lost 3 bases, V lost 7 bases, and 10 bases had no gene match. CDR3 length: 15 amino acids. The CDR3 coding sequence is TGCGCCAGCCGCCAGCAATGGACTAGCGGCTACGAGCAGTACTTC. This codes for CASRQQWTSGYEQYF.

The chain links TRBV20-1 to TRBJ2-3; the match to TRBD2 covers 11 bases. V dropped 6 bases and J dropped 0; count of bases not matched to a gene: 2. CDR1 DFQATT and CDR2 SNEGSKA come from the germline V gene (reference sequence). CDR3 length: 14 amino acids. The CDR3 protein is CSAGTSGSTDTQYF. CDR3 nucleotides: TGCAGTGCCGGGACTAGCGGAAGCACAGATACGCAGTATTTT.

As for this clonotype: A junction boundary mismatches the germline segment, possibly from a read error. V is TRBV29-1 and J is TRBJ2-1, with D perhaps TRBD2 (5 bases). The CDR3 totals 12 residues. Germline CDR1 SQVTM, CDR2 ANQGSEA. The CDR3 DNA follows: TGCAGCGTGGAAGCGAGGGCCAATGAGCAGTTCTTC. Residues: CSVEARANEQFF.

This clonotype has more than one count but fewer than ten. The chain combines TRBV6-1 with TRBJ2-7; D gene unclear. The germline V and J ends were trimmed by 7 bases and 2 bases, with 15 bases remaining between them. The CDR3 loop spans 14 amino acids. The germline V gene has CDR1 MNHNS and CDR2 SASEGT. The CDR3 protein is CASNQFPTAYEQYF. As DNA, the CDR3 is TGTGCCAGCAACCAGTTCCCTACAGCCTACGAGCAGTACTTC.

This clonotype was picked up a small number of times. This chain links TRBV10-3 with TRBJ2-3; tentatively, D is TRBD2 (6 bases). The CDR3 totals 22 residues. V was cut by 2 bases and J by 5 bases, with 35 bases left in between. Germline CDR1 reads ENHRY; CDR2 reads SYGVKD. The CDR3 DNA sequence: TGTGCCATCAGTGAGCCCCCCTCCGTAGCAGGACCGCGGGACTCCAACGAAGATACGCAGTATTTT. This translates into CAISEPPSVAGPRDSNEDTQYF.

This clonotype was observed many times. V gene TRBV4-2 combines with J gene TRBJ2-1, with 8 bases aligning to TRBD1. The V gene's germline CDR1 is LGHNA and CDR2 YNFKEQ. Trimming cost V 0 bases and J 3 bases; bases outside gene matches: 7. CDR3 length: 17 residues. The CDR3 DNA reads as TGTGCCAGCAGCCAAGAGGCCGGGACAGGAAACTACAATGAGCAGTTCTTC. This sequence encodes CASSQEAGTGNYNEQFF.